This T cell receptor (beta chain) was captured by sequencing in a study of OX40 agonist ivuxolimab in advanced cancers. The protocol was immunoSEQ multiplex PCR, while the TCRdb copy is restricted to in-frame clones and leaves out a portion. The sample carries around 95,000 clones, 91% recorded once. CDR3 length equals 14 residues. V dropped 6 bases and J dropped 5; count of bases not matched to a gene: 7. The germline gives CDR1 MNHEY, CDR2 SVGAGI. This chain uses TRBV6-5 with TRBJ2-5; the match to TRBD1 covers 9 bases. The TCR originated in an adult with an advanced solid tumor such as melanoma, head and neck, liver or kidney cancer. The sequencing here drew on CD4+ or CD8+ T cells sorted from blood, taken in a trial of the OX40 agonist ivuxolimab. Here the CDR3 reads CASSLTGGHETQYF. In DNA form, the CDR3 reads TGTGCCAGCAGCCTAACAGGGGGCCACGAGACCCAGTACTTC.